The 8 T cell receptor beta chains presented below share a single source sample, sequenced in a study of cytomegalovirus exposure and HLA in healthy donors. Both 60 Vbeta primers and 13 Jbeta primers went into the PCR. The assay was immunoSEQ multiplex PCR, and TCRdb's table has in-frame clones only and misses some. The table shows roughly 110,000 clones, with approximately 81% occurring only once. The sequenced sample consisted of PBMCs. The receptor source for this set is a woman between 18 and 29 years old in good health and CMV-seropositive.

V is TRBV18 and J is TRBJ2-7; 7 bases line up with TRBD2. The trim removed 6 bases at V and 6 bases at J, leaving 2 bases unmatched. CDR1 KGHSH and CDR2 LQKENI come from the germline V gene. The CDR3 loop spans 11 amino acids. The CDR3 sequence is CASSREGEQYF. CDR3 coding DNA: TGTGCCAGCTCGAGGGAGGGCGAGCAGTACTTC.

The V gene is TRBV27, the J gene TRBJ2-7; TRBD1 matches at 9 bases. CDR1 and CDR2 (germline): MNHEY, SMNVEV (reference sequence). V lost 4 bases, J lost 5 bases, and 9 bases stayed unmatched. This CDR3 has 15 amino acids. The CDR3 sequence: CASSYMGQGSNEQYF. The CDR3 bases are TGTGCCAGCAGTTACATGGGACAGGGTAGCAACGAGCAGTACTTC.

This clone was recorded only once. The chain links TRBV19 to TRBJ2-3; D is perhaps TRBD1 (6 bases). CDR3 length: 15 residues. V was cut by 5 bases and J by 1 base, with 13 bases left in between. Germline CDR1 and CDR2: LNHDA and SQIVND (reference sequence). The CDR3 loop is CASSPQGAGTDTQYF. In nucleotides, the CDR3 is TGTGCCAGTAGTCCACAGGGTGCTGGCACAGATACGCAGTATTTT.

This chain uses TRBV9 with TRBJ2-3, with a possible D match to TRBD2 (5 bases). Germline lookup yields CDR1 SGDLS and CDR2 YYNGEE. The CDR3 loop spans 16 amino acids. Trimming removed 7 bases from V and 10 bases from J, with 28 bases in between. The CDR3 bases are TGTGCCAGCTCCCGCCCGGGGTGGGGAACGCCACCCTCGCAGTATTTT. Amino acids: CASSRPGWGTPPSQYF.

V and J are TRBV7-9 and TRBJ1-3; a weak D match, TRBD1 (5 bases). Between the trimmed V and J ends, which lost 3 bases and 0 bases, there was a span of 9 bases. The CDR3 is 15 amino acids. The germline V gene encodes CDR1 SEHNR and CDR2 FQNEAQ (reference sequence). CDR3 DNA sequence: TGTGCCAGCAGCTTGACAGCGACCTCTGGAAACACCATATATTTT. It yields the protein CASSLTATSGNTIYF. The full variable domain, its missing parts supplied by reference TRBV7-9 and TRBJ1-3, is DTGVSQNPRHKITKRGQNVTFRCDPISEHNRLYWYRQTLGQGPEFLTYFQNEAQLEKSRLLSDRFSAERPKGSFSTLEIQRTEQGDSAMYLCASSLTATSGNTIYFGEGSWLTVV.

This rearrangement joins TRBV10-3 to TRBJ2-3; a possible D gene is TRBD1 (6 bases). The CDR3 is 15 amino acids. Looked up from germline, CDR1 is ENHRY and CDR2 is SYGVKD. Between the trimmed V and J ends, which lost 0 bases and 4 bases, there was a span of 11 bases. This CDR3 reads CAISESTKGADTQYF. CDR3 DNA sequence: TGTGCCATCAGTGAGTCGACAAAGGGGGCAGATACGCAGTATTTT.

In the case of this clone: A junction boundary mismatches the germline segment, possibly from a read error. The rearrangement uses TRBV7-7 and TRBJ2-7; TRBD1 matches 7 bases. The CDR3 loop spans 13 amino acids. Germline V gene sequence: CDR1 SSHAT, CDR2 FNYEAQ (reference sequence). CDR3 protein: CASSRDSSYEQYF. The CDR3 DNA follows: TGTGCTAGCAGCCGGGACAGCTCCTACGAGCAGTACTTC.

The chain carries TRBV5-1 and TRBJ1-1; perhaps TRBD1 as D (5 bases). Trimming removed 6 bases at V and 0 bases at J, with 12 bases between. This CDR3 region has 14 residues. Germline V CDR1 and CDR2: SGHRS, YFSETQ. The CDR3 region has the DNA TGCGCCAGCACGGACAAAGAAATGAACACTGAAGCTTTCTTT. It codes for CASTDKEMNTEAFF.